This entry is about one T cell receptor beta chain. The CDR3 runs to 15 residues. The V gene's germline CDR1 is LGHNA and CDR2 YSLEER. Trimming left V 1 base short and J 9 bases short, with 18 bases between. TCRdb recomputed calls from the 5' RACE reads with MiXCR, one row per CDR3 protein. Of about 220,000 distinct CDR3 sequences listed, approximately 3.2% are singletons. The source of the sample is a study of T cells after yellow fever vaccination. Study context: Fractions of low cell number were prepared using SMART-Seq v4 Ultra Low Input.

This receptor was identified in a man between 18 and 29 years old who received the YFV17D yellow fever vaccine. This sequence joins TRBV4-3 and TRBJ1-2; D not certain. The source material was CD4+ T cells sorted from PBMCs, sampled 10 days after the yellow fever booster vaccination. CDR3 DNA sequence: TGCGCCAGCAGCCAAGGTTCCCCACGGACCTTTCGCTACACCTTC. Translating gives CASSQGSPRTFRYTF.